The 12 T cell receptor beta chains below all came from one sample that was sequenced in a study of cytomegalovirus exposure and HLA in healthy donors. 60 Vbeta and 13 Jbeta primers were used in PCR. Repertoires were generated with immunoSEQ multiplex PCR, while TCRdb's copy carries only in-frame clones and drops some. The sample yields some 170,000 clones, about 9% seen once. The material sequenced was PBMCs. Receptors originate from a woman between 25 and 40 years old in good health and CMV-seropositive.

This clone was seen only a few times. V usage is TRBV6-5 and J usage is TRBJ1-4; D is uncertain. Germline CDR1 and CDR2: MNHEY and SVGAGI. Trimming removed 4 bases at V and 4 bases at J, with 10 bases between. The CDR3 runs to 14 residues. CDR3 amino acids: CASSSWSLNEKLFF. The CDR3 region has the DNA TGTGCCAGCAGTTCGTGGAGTCTTAATGAAAAACTGTTTTTT.

The sample holds a few counts of this clone. This chain joins TRBV7-7 and TRBJ2-2; the match to TRBD2 covers 7 bases. Germline V gene sequence: CDR1 SSHAT, CDR2 FNYEAQ (reference sequence). Unmatched junction bases numbered 0, after V lost 1 base and J lost 7 bases. CDR3 length: 13 amino acids. CDR3 protein: CASSLGGGGELFF. The DNA of the CDR3 is TGTGCCAGCAGCTTAGGCGGGGGCGGGGAGCTGTTTTTT.

The CDR3 coding sequence is TGTGCCAGCAGCCCCCCCAGGGATAATGGCTACACCTTC. Its translation is CASSPPRDNGYTF. The chain joins TRBV4-2 to TRBJ1-2, with D perhaps matching TRBD1 (5 bases). Germline-derived CDR1 and CDR2 are LGHNA and YNFKEQ. This CDR3 has 13 residues. V was clipped by 4 bases and J by 6 bases, with 12 bases between them.

This chain connects TRBV29-1 to TRBJ1-1; 7 bases line up with TRBD1. The V segment lost 0 bases and the J segment 5 bases; nucleotides outside the gene matches: 6. Germline V lookup: CDR1 SQVTM, CDR2 ANQGSEA. The CDR3 covers 14 residues. The CDR3 nucleotides read TGCAGCGTTGAAGAGGTTTCAGGGGGTACTGAAGCTTTCTTT. It is translated as CSVEEVSGGTEAFF.

A few counts support this clone. The chain joins TRBV4-1 to TRBJ1-1; D ambiguous. The germline V gene encodes CDR1 MGHRA and CDR2 YSYEKL. This CDR3 comprises 14 residues. Trimming took off 3 bases at V and 2 bases at J, with 10 bases between the two ends. The CDR3 DNA reads as TGCGCCAGCAGCCAGGTCCAGGCAAACACTGAAGCTTTCTTT. Protein: CASSQVQANTEAFF.

The table lists this clone with a few counts. The chain links TRBV25-1 to TRBJ1-6; TRBD1 is a possible D gene (5 bases). Germline lookup yields CDR1 MGHDK and CDR2 SYGVNS. Trimming left V 1 base short and J 9 bases short, with 10 bases between. The CDR3 contains 14 residues. Here the CDR3 reads CASSELVGGSPLHF. The CDR3, as DNA: TGTGCCAGCAGTGAATTAGTGGGGGGTTCACCCCTCCACTTT. Full variable domain (remainder filled in from reference TRBV25-1 and TRBJ1-6): EADIYQTPRYLVIGTGKKITLECSQTMGHDKMYWYQQDPGMELHLIHYSYGVNSTEKGDLSSESTVSRIRTEHFPLTLESARPSHTSQYLCASSELVGGSPLHFGNGTRLTVT.

This clone was recorded a few times. This rearrangement joins TRBV5-1 to TRBJ2-1; 12 bases map to TRBD2. Germline CDR1 and CDR2: SGHRS and YFSETQ. The CDR3 covers 15 residues. The J segment lost 7 bases and the V segment lost 2 bases, leaving 4 bases of the junction unmatched. The CDR3 reads CASSFLAGGRNEQFF. CDR3 coding DNA: TGCGCCAGCAGCTTTCTAGCGGGAGGGCGGAATGAGCAGTTCTTC.

This clone was seen a handful of times. The CDR3 DNA reads as TGTGCCAGCAGTTTATCAGGTACTGCTGGAAACACCATATATTTT. Residues: CASSLSGTAGNTIYF. V is TRBV6-5 and J is TRBJ1-3; D call uncertain. The CDR3 is 15 residues long. Trimming removed 4 bases from V and 2 bases from J, with 12 bases in between. Germline CDR1 reads MNHEY; CDR2 reads SVGAGI.

The chain carries TRBV4-1 and TRBJ1-4; TRBD1 aligns across 8 bases. V lost 1 base, J lost 6 bases, and 4 bases stayed unmatched. The CDR3 is made up of 15 amino acids. Germline V gives CDR1 MGHRA, CDR2 YSYEKL. The CDR3 here is CASSQGQGTDEKLFF. The DNA for the CDR3 is TGCGCCAGCAGCCAAGGACAGGGGACGGATGAAAAACTGTTTTTT.

This sequence joins TRBV15 and TRBJ2-1, with D uncertain. The germline gives CDR1 LNHNV, CDR2 YYDKDF (reference sequence). Trimming cost V 1 base and J 0 bases, with 13 bases left between them. There are 17 residues in the CDR3. The CDR3 DNA follows: TGTGCCACCAGCAGAGTTGGGCAGCCAAGCTCCTACAATGAGCAGTTCTTC. This codes for CATSRVGQPSSYNEQFF.

This clone has only a few counts. The V gene is TRBV6-6, the J gene TRBJ1-5; D might be TRBD1 (6 bases). There are 14 residues in the CDR3. V was clipped by 7 bases and J by 1 base, with 11 bases between them. Germline V gene lookup returns CDR1 MNHNY and CDR2 SVGAGI (reference sequence). CDR3 sequence reads: CASTRDTSNQPQHF. The DNA for the CDR3 is TGTGCCAGCACCCGGGACACAAGCAATCAGCCCCAGCATTTT.

The chain carries TRBV5-4 and TRBJ2-1; 7 bases agree with TRBD2. V was pared by 3 bases and J by 12 bases, with 12 bases of the junction left unmatched. This CDR3 is 14 amino acids long. In germline, CDR1 is SGHNT, CDR2 YYREEE (reference sequence). CDR3 in amino acids: CASSWGGSRRGQFF. As DNA, the CDR3 is TGTGCCAGCAGCTGGGGCGGGAGCAGAAGGGGGCAGTTCTTC.